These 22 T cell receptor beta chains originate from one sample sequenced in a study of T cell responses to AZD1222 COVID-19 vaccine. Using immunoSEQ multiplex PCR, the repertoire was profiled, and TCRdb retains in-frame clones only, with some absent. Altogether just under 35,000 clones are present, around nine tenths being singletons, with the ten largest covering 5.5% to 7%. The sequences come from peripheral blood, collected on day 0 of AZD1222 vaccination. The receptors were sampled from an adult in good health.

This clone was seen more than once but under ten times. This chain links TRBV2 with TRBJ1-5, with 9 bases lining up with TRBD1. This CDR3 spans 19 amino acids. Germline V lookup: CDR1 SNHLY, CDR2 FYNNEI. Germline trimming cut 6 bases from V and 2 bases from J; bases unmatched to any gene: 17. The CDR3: CASRARTGVAYRGNQPQHF. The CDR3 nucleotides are TGTGCCAGCAGGGCCCGGACAGGGGTGGCATATCGGGGCAATCAGCCCCAGCATTTT.

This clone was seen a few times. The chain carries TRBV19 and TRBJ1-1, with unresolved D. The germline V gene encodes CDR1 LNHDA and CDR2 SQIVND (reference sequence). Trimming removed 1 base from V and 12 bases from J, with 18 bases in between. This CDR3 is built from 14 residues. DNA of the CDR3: TGTGCCAGTAGTATAGGGGCCGGCGGGGTTCGAACTTTCTTT. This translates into CASSIGAGGVRTFF.

In nucleotides, the CDR3 is TGTGCCAGTAGTACCAGCGGGAGGAACAAGTATTTT. Protein: CASSTSGRNKYF. V and J are TRBV19 and TRBJ2-3; 9 nucleotides agree with TRBD2. The V segment lost 4 bases and the J segment 13 bases; nucleotides outside the gene matches: 6. The CDR3 has 12 residues. Germline CDR1 and CDR2: LNHDA and SQIVND (reference sequence). The whole variable domain, remainder taken from reference TRBV19 and TRBJ2-3, is DGGITQSPKYLFRKEGQNVTLSCEQNLNHDAMYWYRQDPGQGLRLIYYSQIVNDFQKGDIAEGYSVSREKKESFPLTVTSAQKNPTAFYLCASSTSGRNKYFGPGTRLTVL.

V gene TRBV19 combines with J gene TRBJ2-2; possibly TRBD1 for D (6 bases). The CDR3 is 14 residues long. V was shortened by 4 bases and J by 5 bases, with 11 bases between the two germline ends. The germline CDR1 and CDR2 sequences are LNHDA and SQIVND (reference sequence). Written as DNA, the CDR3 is TGTGCCAGTAGTACCTCAACAGGGACCGGGGAGCTGTTTTTT. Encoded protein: CASSTSTGTGELFF.

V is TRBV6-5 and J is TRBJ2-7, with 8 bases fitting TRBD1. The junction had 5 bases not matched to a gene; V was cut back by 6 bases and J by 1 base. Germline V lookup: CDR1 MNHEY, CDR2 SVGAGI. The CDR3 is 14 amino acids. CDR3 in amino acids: CASSDRGLSYEQYF. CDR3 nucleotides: TGTGCCAGCAGCGACAGGGGTCTATCCTACGAGCAGTACTTC.

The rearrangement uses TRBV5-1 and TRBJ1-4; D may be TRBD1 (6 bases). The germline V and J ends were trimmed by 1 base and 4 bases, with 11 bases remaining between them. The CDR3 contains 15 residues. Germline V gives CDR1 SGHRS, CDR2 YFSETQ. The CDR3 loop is CASSLSGASNEKLFF. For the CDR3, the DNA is TGCGCCAGCAGCTTGTCAGGGGCAAGTAATGAAAAACTGTTTTTT.

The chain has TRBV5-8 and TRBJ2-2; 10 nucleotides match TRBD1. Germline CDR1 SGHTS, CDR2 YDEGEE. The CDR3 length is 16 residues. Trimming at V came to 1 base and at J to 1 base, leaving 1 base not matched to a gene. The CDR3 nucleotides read TGTGCCAGCAGCTTGAGGGACAGGGGGAACACCGGGGAGCTGTTTTTT. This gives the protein CASSLRDRGNTGELFF.

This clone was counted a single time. CDR3 in DNA: TGTGCCACCAGGGAGCAGGGTGCTAACTATGGCTACACCTTC. Its protein is CATREQGANYGYTF. The chain has TRBV21-1 and TRBJ1-2; the table calls TRBD1, which could not be checked here. TRBV21-1 is noted as a pseudogene. CDR3 length: 14 amino acids.

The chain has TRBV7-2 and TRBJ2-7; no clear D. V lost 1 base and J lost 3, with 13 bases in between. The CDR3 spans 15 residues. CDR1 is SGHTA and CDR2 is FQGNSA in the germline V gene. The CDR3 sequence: CASSLVRGEVYEQYF. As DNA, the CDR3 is TGTGCCAGCAGCTTAGTGCGTGGCGAGGTCTACGAGCAGTACTTC.

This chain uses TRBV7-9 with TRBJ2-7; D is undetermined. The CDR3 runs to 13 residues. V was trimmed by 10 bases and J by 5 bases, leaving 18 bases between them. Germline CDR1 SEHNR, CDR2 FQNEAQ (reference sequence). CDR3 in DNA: TGTGCCACAACCGGGTTTCCCCGAGACGAGCAGTACTTC. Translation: CATTGFPRDEQYF.

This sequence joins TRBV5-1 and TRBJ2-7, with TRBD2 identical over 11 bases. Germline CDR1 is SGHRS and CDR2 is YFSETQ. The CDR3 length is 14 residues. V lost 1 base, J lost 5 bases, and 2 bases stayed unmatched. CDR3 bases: TGCGCCAGCAGCTTGTCACTAGCGGGAGACGAGCAGTACTTC. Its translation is CASSLSLAGDEQYF.

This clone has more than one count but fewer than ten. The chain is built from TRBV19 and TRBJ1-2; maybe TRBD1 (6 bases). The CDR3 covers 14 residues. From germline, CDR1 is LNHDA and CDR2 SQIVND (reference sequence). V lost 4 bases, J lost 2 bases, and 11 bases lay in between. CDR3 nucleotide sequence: TGTGCCAGTAGTACCCGACAGGCGAACTATGGCTACACCTTC. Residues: CASSTRQANYGYTF.

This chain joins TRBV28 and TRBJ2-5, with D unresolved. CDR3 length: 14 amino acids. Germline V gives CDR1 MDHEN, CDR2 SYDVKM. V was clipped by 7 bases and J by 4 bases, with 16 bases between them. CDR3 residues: CASKREEVGETQYF. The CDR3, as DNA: TGTGCCAGCAAGCGAGAAGAGGTGGGAGAGACCCAGTACTTC.

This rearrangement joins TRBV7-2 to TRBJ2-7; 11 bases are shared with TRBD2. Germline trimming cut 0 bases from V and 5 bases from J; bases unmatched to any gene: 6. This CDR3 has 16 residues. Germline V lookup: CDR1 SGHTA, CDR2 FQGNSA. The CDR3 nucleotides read TGTGCCAGCAGCTTAGCTAGCGGGGGGGTTATGAACGAGCAGTACTTC. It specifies CASSLASGGVMNEQYF. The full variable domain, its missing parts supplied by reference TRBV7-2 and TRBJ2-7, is GAGVSQSPSNKVTEKGKDVELRCDPISGHTALYWYRQSLGQGLEFLIYFQGNSAPDKSGLPSDRFSAERTGGSVSTLTIQRTQQEDSAVYLCASSLASGGVMNEQYFGPGTRLTVT.

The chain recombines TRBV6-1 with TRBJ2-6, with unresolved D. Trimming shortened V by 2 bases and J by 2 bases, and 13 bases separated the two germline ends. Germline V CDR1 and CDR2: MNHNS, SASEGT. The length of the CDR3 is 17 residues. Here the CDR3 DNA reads TGTGCCAGCAGTGAAAGGGCAGCTACAGCTGGGGCCAACGTCCTGACTTTC. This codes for CASSERAATAGANVLTF.

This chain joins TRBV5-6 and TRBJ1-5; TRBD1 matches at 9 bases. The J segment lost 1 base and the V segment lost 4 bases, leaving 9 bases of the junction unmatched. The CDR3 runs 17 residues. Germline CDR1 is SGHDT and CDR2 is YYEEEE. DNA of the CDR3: TGTGCCAGCAGCCCCTCGACAGGGGGATGGAGCAATCAGCCCCAGCATTTT. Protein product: CASSPSTGGWSNQPQHF.

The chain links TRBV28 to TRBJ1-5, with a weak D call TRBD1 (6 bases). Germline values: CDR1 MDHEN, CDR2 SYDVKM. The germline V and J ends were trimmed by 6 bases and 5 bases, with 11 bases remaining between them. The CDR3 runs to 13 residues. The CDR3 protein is CASSVRGDQPQHF. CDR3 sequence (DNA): TGTGCCAGCAGCGTCAGGGGAGATCAGCCCCAGCATTTT. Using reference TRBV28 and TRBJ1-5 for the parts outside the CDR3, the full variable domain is DVKVTQSSRYLVKRTGEKVFLECVQDMDHENMFWYRQDPGLGLRLIYFSYDVKMKEKGDIPEGYSVSREKKERFSLILESASTNQTSMYLCASSVRGDQPQHFGDGTRLSIL.

The CDR3, as DNA: TGTGCCACCAGCAGAGATTCTGGGAGGGGTCATGAAAAACTGTTTTTT. Its translation is CATSRDSGRGHEKLFF. V usage is TRBV15 and J usage is TRBJ1-4; possibly TRBD1 for D (5 bases). Germline V gene sequence: CDR1 LNHNV, CDR2 YYDKDF (reference sequence). The V end lost 0 bases, the J end lost 6 bases, and 14 bases lay between the germline ends. The length of the CDR3 is 16 residues.

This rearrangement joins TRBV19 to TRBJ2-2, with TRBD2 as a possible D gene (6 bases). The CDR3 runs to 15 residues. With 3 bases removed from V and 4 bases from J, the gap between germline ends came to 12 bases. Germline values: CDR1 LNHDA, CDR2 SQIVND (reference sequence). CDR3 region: CASSITPGVTGELFF. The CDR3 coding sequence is TGTGCCAGTAGTATCACCCCGGGGGTCACCGGGGAGCTGTTTTTT.

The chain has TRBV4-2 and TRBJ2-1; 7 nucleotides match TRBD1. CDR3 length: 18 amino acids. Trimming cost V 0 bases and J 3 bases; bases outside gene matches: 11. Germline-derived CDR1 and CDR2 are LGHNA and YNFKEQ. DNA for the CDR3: TGTGCCAGCAGCCAAGATTTGATATCTCAGGGGGTCTACAATGAGCAGTTCTTC. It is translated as CASSQDLISQGVYNEQFF.

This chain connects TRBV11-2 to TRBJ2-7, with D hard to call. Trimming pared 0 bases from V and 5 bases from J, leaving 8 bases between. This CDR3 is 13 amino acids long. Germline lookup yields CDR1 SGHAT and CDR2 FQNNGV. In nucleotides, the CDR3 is TGTGCCAGCAGCTTAGATCGACGGGACGAGCAGTACTTC. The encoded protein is CASSLDRRDEQYF.

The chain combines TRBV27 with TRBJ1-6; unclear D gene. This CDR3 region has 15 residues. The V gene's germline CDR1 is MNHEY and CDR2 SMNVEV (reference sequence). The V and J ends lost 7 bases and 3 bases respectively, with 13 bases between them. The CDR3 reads CASTLDLNYNSPLHF. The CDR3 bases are TGTGCCAGCACGCTCGACCTAAACTATAATTCACCCCTCCACTTT.